The rows below give T cell receptor beta chains drawn from one sample of a study of cytomegalovirus exposure and HLA in healthy donors. TCRdb's copy holds only in-frame clones and misses some; the assay was immunoSEQ multiplex PCR. Of around 350,000 clones listed, around 86% were seen once; the top ten hold roughly 0.82%. Specimen: PBMCs. The receptors shown here come from a woman aged 18-29 years in good health and CMV-seronegative. Both conserved end residues are part of each CDR3. The D gene is left open where the match is weak. Clone size, where shown, is once, few, many, or a class for clones that have expanded.

CDR3nt: TGTGCCAGCAGCCCGACAGGGATGGGGTACGAGCAGTACTTC
CDR3aa: CASSPTGMGYEQYF
v_gene: TRBV5-5
d_gene: TRBD1
j_gene: TRBJ2-7
abundance: .

CDR3nt: TGCGCCAGCAGCTTCACGGGAGTCTACAATGAGCAGTTCTTC
CDR3aa: CASSFTGVYNEQFF
v_gene: TRBV5-1
d_gene: .
j_gene: TRBJ2-1
abundance: .

CDR3nt: TGTGCCAGCAGTTTGGGACTAGCGGCATACAATGAGCAGTTCTTC
CDR3aa: CASSLGLAAYNEQFF
v_gene: TRBV27
d_gene: TRBD2
j_gene: TRBJ2-1
abundance: .

CDR3nt: TGTGCCAGCAGCTCAGCCTTTGGGACAGGGGCATACAATGAGCAGTTCTTC
CDR3aa: CASSSAFGTGAYNEQFF
v_gene: TRBV7-6
d_gene: TRBD1
j_gene: TRBJ2-1
abundance: .

CDR3nt: TGTGCCAGCTCACCATATGAGGACACTGAAGCTTTCTTT
CDR3aa: CASSPYEDTEAFF
v_gene: TRBV18
d_gene: .
j_gene: TRBJ1-1
abundance: few

CDR3nt: TGTGCCAGCAGTTCCTTACAGGGGGCGAGGTATGGCTACACCTTC
CDR3aa: CASSSLQGARYGYTF
v_gene: TRBV6-6
d_gene: TRBD1
j_gene: TRBJ1-2
abundance: .

CDR3nt: TGCGCCAGGGACAGGGCGCTGGACTATAGCAATCAGCCCCAGCATTTT
CDR3aa: CARDRALDYSNQPQHF
v_gene: TRBV10-1
d_gene: TRBD1
j_gene: TRBJ1-5
abundance: .

CDR3nt: TGTGCCAGCAGCTCTCCGGGACAGCCCTACAATGAGCAGTTCTTC
CDR3aa: CASSSPGQPYNEQFF
v_gene: TRBV13
d_gene: TRBD1
j_gene: TRBJ2-1
abundance: .

CDR3nt: TGTGCCAGCAGCCCCCTCCGCCGGTCTGAAGCTTTCTTT
CDR3aa: CASSPLRRSEAFF
v_gene: TRBV11-2
d_gene: .
j_gene: TRBJ1-1
abundance: .

CDR3nt: TGCGCCAGCAGCCAAGTAGGCGGGAGAAAGGATACGCAGTATTTT
CDR3aa: CASSQVGGRKDTQYF
v_gene: TRBV4-1
d_gene: TRBD2
j_gene: TRBJ2-3
abundance: .

CDR3nt: TGTGCCTGGAGTGTAGGACAGGGAGGAAATGAAAAACTGTTTTTT
CDR3aa: CAWSVGQGGNEKLFF
v_gene: TRBV30
d_gene: TRBD1
j_gene: TRBJ1-4
abundance: .

CDR3nt: TGTGCCAGCAGTGCCGCGGGACAGGGGCCCCAGCATTTT
CDR3aa: CASSAAGQGPQHF
v_gene: TRBV6-5
d_gene: TRBD1
j_gene: TRBJ1-5
abundance: .

CDR3nt: TGTGCCTGGAGCGGTCGGGACAGGCTACCTGGAAACACCATATATTTT
CDR3aa: CAWSGRDRLPGNTIYF
v_gene: TRBV30
d_gene: TRBD1
j_gene: TRBJ1-3
abundance: .

CDR3nt: TGCGCCAGCAGCCAAGAACGCCAGTATAGCAATCAGCCCCAGCATTTT
CDR3aa: CASSQERQYSNQPQHF
v_gene: TRBV4-1
d_gene: .
j_gene: TRBJ1-5
abundance: .

CDR3nt: TGTGCCAGCAGCCAGAGGGACAGGGGTTACAATGAGCAGTTCTTC
CDR3aa: CASSQRDRGYNEQFF
v_gene: TRBV11-3
d_gene: TRBD1
j_gene: TRBJ2-1
abundance: .

CDR3nt: TGTGCCAGCGATAGAAGAGGAGGGCCAGACAATGAGCAGTTCTTC
CDR3aa: CASDRRGGPDNEQFF
v_gene: TRBV2
d_gene: .
j_gene: TRBJ2-1
abundance: .

CDR3nt: TGCGCCAGCAGCCAAGCGCTAGCGGGAGAGAATGAGCAGTTCTTC
CDR3aa: CASSQALAGENEQFF
v_gene: TRBV4-1
d_gene: TRBD2
j_gene: TRBJ2-1
abundance: .

CDR3nt: TGCGCCAGCAAGGGGTTGTTAAGGGCCGGGGAGCTGTTTTTT
CDR3aa: CASKGLLRAGELFF
v_gene: TRBV23-1
d_gene: .
j_gene: TRBJ2-2
abundance: .

CDR3nt: TGTGCCAGCAGTAGACTAGCGGGGACACACAATGAGCAGTTCTTC
CDR3aa: CASSRLAGTHNEQFF
v_gene: TRBV6-5
d_gene: TRBD2
j_gene: TRBJ2-1
abundance: .

CDR3nt: TGTGCCAGCAGCAACCGGGGGTCCCGGGACGAGCAGTACTTC
CDR3aa: CASSNRGSRDEQYF
v_gene: TRBV6-5
d_gene: .
j_gene: TRBJ2-7
abundance: .

CDR3nt: TGCGCCAGCAGCTTACACCCATACGAGCAGTACTTC
CDR3aa: CASSLHPYEQYF
v_gene: TRBV5-1
d_gene: .
j_gene: TRBJ2-7
abundance: .

CDR3nt: TGTGCCAGCAGCCAGTCCGGGACTCCAAGAGAAAAACTGTTTTTT
CDR3aa: CASSQSGTPREKLFF
v_gene: TRBV13
d_gene: .
j_gene: TRBJ1-4
abundance: .

CDR3nt: TGCGCCAGCAGCCAATCCGGGACAGGGGGGATCGCAGATACGCAGTATTTT
CDR3aa: CASSQSGTGGIADTQYF
v_gene: TRBV4-1
d_gene: TRBD1
j_gene: TRBJ2-3
abundance: .

CDR3nt: TGTGCCAGCAGCCAAGAATGGGAGAAGGGCCGACAAGAGACCCAGTACTTC
CDR3aa: CASSQEWEKGRQETQYF
v_gene: TRBV14
d_gene: .
j_gene: TRBJ2-5
abundance: .

CDR3nt: TGTGCCAGCAGCTTGGATCTGGAGACCCAGTACTTC
CDR3aa: CASSLDLETQYF
v_gene: TRBV5-4
d_gene: .
j_gene: TRBJ2-5
abundance: .

CDR3nt: TGTGCCAGCACGGCGGGGCAGGCCTACGAGCAGTACTTC
CDR3aa: CASTAGQAYEQYF
v_gene: TRBV5-8
d_gene: .
j_gene: TRBJ2-7
abundance: .

CDR3nt: TGTGCCAGTAGTATAGCTGGCAGGGTGACAGATACGCAGTATTTT
CDR3aa: CASSIAGRVTDTQYF
v_gene: TRBV19
d_gene: .
j_gene: TRBJ2-3
abundance: .

CDR3nt: TGTGCCAGCAGCTATGTTGGGGGGGAAAAACTGTTTTTT
CDR3aa: CASSYVGGEKLFF
v_gene: TRBV6-1
d_gene: .
j_gene: TRBJ1-4
abundance: .

CDR3nt: TGTGCCAGTAGTATTCATAAGGAGACGAATAATTCACCCCTCCACTTT
CDR3aa: CASSIHKETNNSPLHF
v_gene: TRBV19
d_gene: .
j_gene: TRBJ1-6
abundance: .

CDR3nt: TGCGCCAGCAGCCAGCCAATGGACAGGAGTAATGAAAAACTGTTTTTT
CDR3aa: CASSQPMDRSNEKLFF
v_gene: TRBV4-1
d_gene: TRBD1
j_gene: TRBJ1-4
abundance: few